The text below deals with one T cell receptor (beta chain). This clonotype has at least ten counts. Its recognized antigen is unknown. A junction boundary mismatches the germline segment, possibly from a read error. This entry belongs to a study of read filtering for tumor transcriptome and immune sequencing (dated by TCRdb to 2018 to 2021). At the level of the whole study: Of the patients in the cohort, approximately 16 were male and fewer than 15 were female, and their mean age was around 66 years, with a range of about 47 to 80. By revised international staging, eight or nine patients were R-ISS I, 15 to 20 were R-ISS II and 7 were R-ISS III. Per sample, about 4.05 to 11 million TCR-region mapped reads were obtained with IR-seq, compared with only 85 to 1273 with RNA-seq. Whole-transcriptome libraries were prepared with the TruSeq RNA Access Library Prep Kit after DNase treatment. Using the same bone marrow samples, the study ran both targeted immune repertoire sequencing and bulk whole-transcriptome sequencing and then compared the TCR repertoires from each method. As a main aim, a read-filtering strategy for immune repertoire data was addressed, with the specific question being whether clonotypes supported by a single read should be removed. Overall study results and their limits: The sorted CD138-negative fraction was not purified T cells but a mixed bone marrow immune population. In IR-seq, about 82% of clonotypes but 3.5% to 4% of total reads were represented by single-read clonotypes, whereas in RNA-seq, around three quarters of clonotypes and around 45% of reads were represented by single-read clonotypes. When single-read clonotypes were removed, the proportions of shared clonotypes in IR-seq and RNA-seq correlated more strongly. IR-seq captured clonotypes at much higher depth and more reliably than RNA-seq, and smaller IR-seq throughput sufficed to identify most shared clonotypes.

TCR libraries were constructed from approximately 0.4 ug RNA using the Immunoverse kit, and molecular barcoded adaptors covering alpha/delta and beta/gamma chains were employed. TCR library preparation used the same RNA that was used for transcriptome sequencing. An Illumina HiSeq 4000 with 2 x 150 cycles was used to sequence the TCR libraries. The original pipeline was this. With MiXCR, TCR reads were aligned to human V, D, J and C references and assembled into CDR3 clonotypes, with quality filtering and error correction included. The tcR package in R was used for analysis of clonotype counts and gene usage diversity. Raw mapping reads were checked after the RNA-seq reads had been mapped by STAR aligner version 2.5.3a onto the human GRCh37 genome. To test the effect of sequencing depth on detected clonotypes, IR-seq fastq files were randomly downsampled using Seqtk 1.3. Clones were called with MiXCR by TCRdb after fastp trimmed the public reads at Q25, and only in-frame beta chains were retained. Every CDR3 protein is listed once, alongside the most common genes and DNA of its rows. Clone size and V and J calls follow TCRdb, not the original study. This sample is represented by some 130,000 distinct CDR3 sequences; over 10% of them were singletons. 7% to 9% of the sample belongs to the ten largest clones.

Every patient had bone marrow sampled at the time of active disease. Isolation of bone marrow mononuclear cells was performed by Ficoll-Hypaque density gradient centrifugation. To remove myeloma plasma cells, the cells were labeled with CD138 magnetic microbeads on a MACS separator, and CD138-negative cells were then collected by negative selection. The purity of the isolated cells was checked by flow cytometry with CD138 antibodies on an Attune NxT. TRIzol reagent was used to extract total RNA, and a NanoDrop spectrophotometer was used to quantify the extracted RNA. For each patient, the CD138-negative bone marrow sample underwent paired RNA-seq and IR-seq. The CDR3 runs 15 amino acids, cysteine and phenylalanine included. Only CDR3 DNA is held: 45 bases, read in frame from base 1. The germline V gene (reference sequence) supplies CDR1 DFQATT and CDR2 SNEGSKA.

The receptor was isolated from a donor at least 40 years old with multiple myeloma. The sequenced sample was a population of CD138-negative cells sorted from bone marrow. The cell subset or site label here, explained by the study, means: bone marrow mononuclear cells depleted of CD138+ plasma/myeloma cells by negative magnetic selection. This sequence uses TRBV20-1 and TRBJ2-1, with a tentative D gene TRBD2 over 7 matching bases. The CDR3 in this case is CSARELGGAYNEQLF. The sequenced DNA: TGCAGTGCTAGAGAATTGGGGGGGGCCTACAATGAGCAGCTCTTC.